This is a list of T cell receptor beta chains from one sample in a study of blood T cell repertoires in COVID-19. The protocol was immunoSEQ multiplex PCR, while the TCRdb copy is restricted to in-frame clones and leaves out a portion. The sample consists of a few hundred thousand clones, roughly 91% of them appearing once. The sample was PBMCs or T cells enriched from blood (not recorded which). Source of these receptors: a young woman who had recovered from COVID-19. The CDR3 runs from the conserved cysteine through the conserved F or W. A D gene is named only where the DNA matches it firmly.

D gene	V gene	J gene	CDR3 protein	CDR3 DNA
-	TRBV7-2	TRBJ2-3	CASSLLRDTQYF	TGTGCCAGCAGCTTATTGAGAGATACGCAGTATTTT
-	TRBV12-3/TRBV12-4	TRBJ2-7	CASSWTGGEQYF	TGTGCCAGCAGTTGGACAGGAGGGGAGCAGTACTTC
-	TRBV6-2/TRBV6-3	TRBJ1-2	CASSLMGHAVVSGTDSYGYTF	TGTGCCAGCAGCCTAATGGGGCATGCTGTGGTTAGCGGAACCGATTCCTATGGCTACACCTTC
TRBD2	TRBV6-5	TRBJ2-7	CASRPGEGNYEQYF	TGTGCCAGCCGCCCCGGGGAGGGGAACTACGAGCAGTACTTC
-	TRBV7-2	TRBJ1-2	CASSLASGGGYGYTF	TGTGCCAGCAGCTTAGCTTCCGGGGGTGGCTATGGCTACACCTTC
-	TRBV3-1/TRBV3-2	TRBJ1-6	CASSHSGTMSSPLHF	TGTGCCAGCAGCCATTCCGGGACAATGAGTTCACCCCTCCACTTT
-	TRBV2	TRBJ1-3	CASTGSVGNTIYF	TGTGCCAGCACAGGCTCTGTTGGAAACACCATATATTTT
TRBD2	TRBV7-9	TRBJ2-1	CASSWRGLNEQFF	TGTGCCAGCAGCTGGCGGGGGTTGAATGAGCAGTTCTTC
TRBD1	TRBV29-1	TRBJ1-5	CSAGTGGQPQHF	TGCAGCGCCGGGACAGGGGGTCAGCCCCAGCATTTT
TRBD1	TRBV7-9	TRBJ1-1	CASSLRDRGQLNTEAFF	TGTGCCAGCAGCTTACGGGACAGGGGGCAACTAAACACTGAAGCTTTCTTT
TRBD2	TRBV5-1	TRBJ2-1	CASSADLAGKINEQFF	TGCGCCAGCAGCGCCGATCTAGCGGGGAAGATTAATGAGCAGTTCTTC